The 30 T cell receptor beta chains presented below share a single source sample, sequenced in a study of T cell clonality in common variable immunodeficiency. The data were produced by immunoSEQ multiplex PCR, yet TCRdb's version contains in-frame clones alone and is incomplete. The sample shows tens of thousands of clones, none of them appearing just once. Material: peripheral blood mononuclear cells. The receptors here all came from a person aged 18-70 years in good health.

This clone has a count of ten or more. The read falls 3 residues short of the CDR3 end, and the missing part is taken from the germline J gene. V and J are TRBV5-5 and TRBJ2-7, with D uncertain. Per germline, CDR1 SGHKS and CDR2 YYEKEE (reference sequence). V lost 0 bases and J 4 bases, leaving 14 bases between the germline ends. CDR3 length: 15 residues. The sequenced part of the CDR3 DNA is TGTGCCAGCAGCTTGGGATTCGGTGTCTTTTACGAG. Translating gives CASSLGFGVFYE. The CDR3 in its entirety is CASSLGFGVFYEQYF.

This clone was seen repeatedly, ten times or more. Sequencing ends 3 residues short of the CDR3 end; the germline J gene provides the rest. This chain connects TRBV20-1 to TRBJ2-1, with 10 positions matching TRBD2. Germline values: CDR1 DFQATT, CDR2 SNEGSKA (reference sequence). There are 16 residues in the CDR3. The junction had 11 bases not matched to a gene; V was cut back by 3 bases and J by 6 bases. CDR3 residues: CSASGYSGRAGNEQFF. The sequenced part of the CDR3 DNA is TGCAGTGCTAGCGGCTACAGCGGGAGGGCGGGCAATGAG.

This clone was detected ten times or more. Read data end 3 residues before the CDR3 end; the end is taken from the germline J gene. This chain connects TRBV10-3 to TRBJ1-3; possible D gene TRBD1, 6 bases. CDR1 and CDR2 from the germline V gene are ENHRY and SYGVKD. The CDR3 length is 14 residues. Deletions cut 3 bases from V and 4 bases from J, with 10 bases between. Partial CDR3 DNA: TGTGCCATCAGTGACGGGGGGGCCGGAAACACC. This translates into CAISDGGAGNT. The whole CDR3 protein reads CAISDGGAGNTIYF.

This clone was counted at least ten times. The read terminates 3 residues before the CDR3 end, so the remaining end is supplied by the germline J gene. The chain has TRBV5-6 and TRBJ2-3, with 8 nucleotides matching TRBD2. V lost 2 bases to trimming and J lost 6 bases; unmatched junction nucleotides: 5. The CDR3 is 14 residues long. Germline V gene data show CDR1 as SGHDT and CDR2 as YYEEEE. The CDR3 here is CASSLGTSMDTQYF. The sequenced CDR3 bases are TGTGCCAGCAGCTTAGGGACTAGTATGGATACG.

A word on this clone: The read gets to within 3 residues of the CDR3 end, and the germline J gene fills in the rest. The rearrangement joins TRBV7-9 to TRBJ2-2; no reliable D call. Germline loops: CDR1 SEHNR, CDR2 FQNEAQ (reference sequence). This CDR3 has 14 amino acids. CDR3 bases read: TGTGCCAGCAGCTTAAGTGCAACTAATGAAAAG. Its protein product is CASSLSATNEK. The entire CDR3 reads CASSLSATNEKLFF.

This clone showed up many times. The read gets to within 3 residues of the CDR3 end, and the germline J gene fills in the rest. V gene TRBV6-2 or TRBV6-3 combines with J gene TRBJ1-2, with D possibly being TRBD1 (5 bases). Germline assignment: CDR1 MNHEY and CDR2 SVGEGT. The V end lost 0 bases, the J end lost 4 bases, and 15 bases lay between the germline ends. CDR3 size: 16 residues. The DNA read from the CDR3 is TGTGCCAGCAGTTACTCGAGTGACAGCTACTCCTATGGC. It codes for CASSYSSDSYSYG. From start to end, the CDR3 is CASSYSSDSYSYGYTF.

This clone came up many times. The missing CDR3 end, 3 residues past where the read stops, is filled in from the germline J gene. The chain couples TRBV20-1 to TRBJ2-7; D is unclear. Germline CDR1 is DFQATT and CDR2 is SNEGSKA (reference sequence). The CDR3 totals 14 residues. With 3 bases removed from V and 4 bases from J, the gap between germline ends came to 16 bases. The sequenced CDR3 bases are TGCAGTGCTAGCCCAATTGGGCCTCTTTACGAG. It encodes CSASPIGPLYE. The entire CDR3 sequence reads CSASPIGPLYEQYF.

This clone was counted at least ten times. The read stops 3 residues short of the end of the CDR3; the missing end is completed from the germline J gene. The chain uses TRBV18 and TRBJ1-2, with TRBD1 identical over 10 bases. Per the germline V gene, CDR1 is KGHSH and CDR2 is LQKENI. The V gene end was trimmed by 2 bases and the J gene end by 1 base; junction bases not matched to a gene: 13. There are 19 residues in the CDR3. The sequenced part of the CDR3 DNA is TGTGCCAGCTCACCAGTTTTCGGGACAGGGGCTTTTAATAACTATGGC. This gives the protein CASSPVFGTGAFNNYG. The complete CDR3 protein is CASSPVFGTGAFNNYGYTF.

Regarding this clone: The read halts 3 residues ahead of the CDR3 end, with the missing end drawn from the germline J gene. The chain combines TRBV2 with TRBJ1-2; D ambiguous. The CDR3 runs to 15 residues. Germline V gene lookup returns CDR1 SNHLY and CDR2 FYNNEI. The CDR3 region is CASNRLAGNTDTYTF. CDR3 DNA, as far as it was read: TGTGCCAGCAATCGACTAGCGGGTAACACAGATACC.

This clone was counted ten times or more. The read comes to an end 3 residues before the CDR3 does, leaving the germline J gene to fill in the end. The gene calls are TRBV15 and TRBJ2-5; D gene ambiguous. Germline CDR1 and CDR2: LNHNV and YYDKDF (reference sequence). This CDR3 spans 12 amino acids. The V gene lost 1 base and the J gene lost 5 bases, with 5 bases spanning the gap. The CDR3 DNA, read in part, is TGTGCCACCAGCAGAGGCCGGGAGACC. Translation: CATSRGRET. The complete CDR3 sequence is CATSRGRETQYF.

This clone was counted ten times or more. Read data end 3 residues before the CDR3 end; the end is taken from the germline J gene. The chain has TRBV30 and TRBJ2-5; 7 bases map to TRBD2. The V and J ends lost 1 base and 5 bases, in that order; junction bases with no gene match: 10. CDR3 length equals 15 residues. In germline, CDR1 is GTSNPN, CDR2 SVGIG (reference sequence). The sequenced CDR3 bases are TGTGCCTGGAGTGATTTGGCGGGAGACCGGGAGACC. It yields the protein CAWSDLAGDRET. The full CDR3 sequence reads CAWSDLAGDRETQYF.

This clone appeared many times. With the read ending 3 residues before the CDR3 end, the germline J gene is used to fill in that end. J is TRBJ2-2 and V is TRBV12-3 or TRBV12-4, with TRBD1 matching over 10 bases. The length of the CDR3 is 16 residues. The trim removed 7 bases at V and 3 bases at J, leaving 8 bases unmatched. CDR3 bases read: TGTGCCAGCACCACGGGGACAGGGGTCTACACCGGGGAG. This gives the protein CASTTGTGVYTGE. The CDR3, in full, reads CASTTGTGVYTGELFF.

This clone has ten or more counts. The DNA read from the CDR3 is TGCAGTGCTAGAGTTGGGGACAGGGGGAGAGGAGATACG. Amino acids: CSARVGDRGRGDT. The complete CDR3 protein is CSARVGDRGRGDTQYF. The chain combines TRBV20-1 with TRBJ2-3, with 11 bases fitting TRBD1. The observed sequence ends 3 residues before the CDR3 terminus, with the missing tail filled in from the germline J gene. The junction had 8 bases not matched to a gene; V was cut back by 1 base and J by 5 bases. The CDR3 runs to 16 residues. Germline V CDR1 and CDR2: DFQATT, SNEGSKA (reference sequence).

This clone was picked up many times. The CDR3 end is not reached by the read, which stops 3 residues before it; the germline J gene fills it in. J is TRBJ2-7 and V is TRBV6-2 or TRBV6-3; 10 bases are shared with TRBD2. Germline values: CDR1 MNHEY, CDR2 SVGEGT. The CDR3 extends over 16 amino acids. V lost 5 bases and J lost 3; bases outside the gene matches: 10. This CDR3 is CASSTPKASGGYEQYF. The sequenced part of the CDR3 DNA is TGTGCCAGCAGTACCCCCAAGGCTAGCGGGGGCTACGAG.

This clone was seen repeatedly, ten times or more. The CDR3 end falls 3 residues outside the read, so it is completed with the germline J gene. The chain recombines TRBV5-1 with TRBJ2-5; the D gene is possibly TRBD2 (6 bases). This CDR3 comprises 14 residues. Germline CDR1 SGHRS, CDR2 YFSETQ. The V end lost 4 bases, the J end lost 4 bases, and 14 bases lay between the germline ends. The CDR3 spells CASSPGEWIETQYF. The part of the CDR3 DNA that was read is TGCGCCAGCAGCCCGGGGGAATGGATAGAGACC.

This clone was seen at least ten times. Read coverage stops 3 residues before the CDR3 terminus; the germline J gene supplies the remainder. V usage is TRBV5-1 and J usage is TRBJ2-3; 7 bases are shared with TRBD1. With V trimmed by 3 bases and J by 1 base, 8 bases remained unmatched. The CDR3 consists of 16 residues. Germline V gene lookup returns CDR1 SGHRS and CDR2 YFSETQ. The sequenced CDR3 bases are TGCGCCAGCAGCTCGCCTGACAGGGACGGCACAGATACG. This encodes CASSSPDRDGTDT. The full CDR3 protein is CASSSPDRDGTDTQYF.

This clone was recorded many times. The read finishes 3 residues shy of the CDR3 end, and the germline J gene is used to complete it. The V call is TRBV4-1, the J call TRBJ2-7; 7 bases are shared with TRBD2. V was clipped by 5 bases and J by 5 bases; unmatched bases: 6. This CDR3 spans 13 amino acids. Germline CDR1 reads MGHRA; CDR2 reads YSYEKL. The CDR3 here is CASSFLGGNEQYF. The covered CDR3 bases are TGCGCCAGCAGCTTCCTCGGGGGGAACGAG.

This clone appeared many times. The read comes to an end 3 residues before the CDR3 does, leaving the germline J gene to fill in the end. The V gene is TRBV7-3, the J gene TRBJ2-1, with a tentative D call TRBD2 (7 bases). There are 16 residues in the CDR3. V lost 5 bases to trimming and J lost 0 bases, with 14 bases between them. The germline CDR1 and CDR2 sequences are SGHTA and FQGTGA. The CDR3 bases that were read are TGTGCCAGCAGCGCAGTAGGGGGGGGCTCCTACAATGAG. Amino acid sequence: CASSAVGGGSYNE. The whole CDR3 is CASSAVGGGSYNEQFF. The full variable domain, in which reference TRBV7-3 and TRBJ2-1 provide the parts outside the CDR3, is GAGVSQTPSNKVTEKGKYVELRCDPISGHTALYWYRQSLGQGPEFLIYFQGTGAADDSGLPNDRFFAVRPEGSVSTLKIQRTERGDSAVYLCASSAVGGGSYNEQFFGPGTRLTVL.

This clone was seen only a few times. Partial CDR3 DNA: TGTGCCAGCTCACCACTAGCGGGAGGGCCTAGCACAGATACG. As protein: CASSPLAGGPSTDT. The full CDR3 sequence reads CASSPLAGGPSTDTQYF. The chain couples TRBV18 to TRBJ2-3, with 11 bases matching TRBD2. With the read ending 3 residues before the CDR3 end, the germline J gene is used to fill in that end. This CDR3 spans 17 amino acids. Germline V gene sequence: CDR1 KGHSH, CDR2 LQKENI. Trimming cost V 1 base and J 0 bases; bases outside gene matches: 3.

The sample holds many counts of this clone. The CDR3 end falls 3 residues outside the read, so it is completed with the germline J gene. The chain links TRBV2 to TRBJ1-2; TRBD1 might be the D (6 bases). Germline loops: CDR1 SNHLY, CDR2 FYNNEI. V lost 4 bases and J 4 bases, leaving 13 bases between the germline ends. There are 14 residues in the CDR3. Partial CDR3 DNA: TGTGCCAGCAGTGGGACAGCGAGGGCCTATGGC. Encoded protein: CASSGTARAYG. The entire CDR3 protein is CASSGTARAYGYTF.

This clone was recorded at least ten times. Sequencing ends 3 residues short of the CDR3 end; the germline J gene provides the rest. The J gene is TRBJ2-3, the V gene TRBV20-1; 7 bases align to TRBD2. Germline V gives CDR1 DFQATT, CDR2 SNEGSKA (reference sequence). The J segment lost 4 bases and the V segment lost 3 bases, leaving 13 bases of the junction unmatched. The CDR3 extends over 16 amino acids. The covered CDR3 bases are TGCAGTGCTAGGGAAGGGAGCGGGGCGGACGCAGATACG. Translating gives CSAREGSGADADT. The CDR3 in its entirety is CSAREGSGADADTQYF.

This clone was found many times. The observed sequence ends 3 residues before the CDR3 terminus, with the missing tail filled in from the germline J gene. The genes are TRBV5-1 and TRBJ2-2; TRBD1 aligns across 11 bases. Germline CDR1 is SGHRS and CDR2 is YFSETQ. The CDR3 sequence is 16 residues long. V was pared by 5 bases and J by 5 bases, with 8 bases of the junction left unmatched. CDR3 DNA (partial): TGCGCCAGCAGACCGACCGGGACAGGGGGAACCGGGGAG. Translating it yields CASRPTGTGGTGE. The full CDR3 is CASRPTGTGGTGELFF.

Concerning this clone itself: A far larger clone is only one base removed, so a read error is likely. The read falls 3 residues short of the CDR3 end, and the missing part is taken from the germline J gene. The chain couples TRBV30 to TRBJ2-2; 8 nucleotides align to TRBD2. The CDR3 is 14 residues long. Per the germline V gene, CDR1 is GTSNPN and CDR2 is SVGIG (reference sequence). The CDR3 reads CAWSVAGVGRKLFF. The CDR3 bases that were read are TGTGCCTGGAGTGTAGCGGGGGTCGGCCGGAAG.

This clone has only a few counts. The DNA read from the CDR3 is TGCGCCACCCACCATAAGGGGAGGCAGGAACCCTATAATTCACCC. This translates into CATHHKGRQEPYNSP. The whole CDR3 protein is CATHHKGRQEPYNSPLHF. This chain connects TRBV5-1 to TRBJ1-6; D might be TRBD1 (5 bases). The read halts 3 residues ahead of the CDR3 end, with the missing end drawn from the germline J gene. The germline gives CDR1 SGHRS, CDR2 YFSETQ. The CDR3 consists of 18 residues. Between the trimmed V and J ends, which lost 9 bases and 2 bases, there was a span of 24 bases.

This clone was seen many times. The CDR3 extends 3 residues past the end of the read, so its final part is completed from the germline J gene. This chain connects TRBV7-6 to TRBJ2-2; D possibly corresponds to TRBD2 (5 bases). CDR1 and CDR2 from the germline V gene are SGHVS and FNYEAQ. Trimming left V 2 bases short and J 2 bases short, with 12 bases between. This CDR3 region has 16 residues. CDR3 DNA (partial): TGTGCCAGCAGCTTACGATACCGGGGAAACACCGGGGAG. Protein sequence: CASSLRYRGNTGE. The whole CDR3 is CASSLRYRGNTGELFF.

This clone was found many times. Read coverage stops 3 residues before the CDR3 terminus; the germline J gene supplies the remainder. The rearrangement uses TRBV29-1 and TRBJ1-3; TRBD1 is a possible D gene (6 bases). The V end lost 2 bases, the J end lost 8 bases, and 7 bases lay between the germline ends. CDR3 length: 11 amino acids. Germline V CDR1 and CDR2: SQVTM, ANQGSEA. Here the CDR3 reads CSVEKGDTIYF. CDR3 DNA (partial): TGCAGCGTTGAAAAGGGGGACACC.

On this clone: The CDR3 goes on 3 residues after the read ends, and that part is filled in from the germline J gene. This chain connects TRBV2 to TRBJ1-5; D may be TRBD1 (6 bases). Germline V gene data show CDR1 as SNHLY and CDR2 as FYNNEI. Trimming shortened V by 0 bases and J by 7 bases, and 10 bases separated the two germline ends. CDR3 length: 14 amino acids. Here the CDR3 reads CASSEATGRQPQHF. The sequenced part of the CDR3 DNA is TGTGCCAGCAGTGAAGCCACAGGGAGGCAGCCC. Full variable domain (rest looked up from reference TRBV2 and TRBJ1-5): EPEVTQTPSHQVTQMGQEVILRCVPISNHLYFYWYRQILGQKVEFLVSFYNNEISEKSEIFDDQFSVERPDGSNFTLKIRSTKLEDSAMYFCASSEATGRQPQHFGDGTRLSIL.

This clone occurred many times. The sequenced fragment ends 3 residues before the CDR3 boundary, so the rest is inferred from the germline J gene. The chain has TRBV19 and TRBJ1-5, with unresolved D. This CDR3 is built from 14 residues. Trimming removed 7 bases at V and 7 bases at J, with 17 bases between. Germline-derived CDR1 and CDR2 are LNHDA and SQIVND (reference sequence). CDR3 DNA (partial): TGTGCCAGTACCCCGACCGGACTGGCCCAGCCC. This translates into CASTPTGLAQP. The full-length CDR3 reads as CASTPTGLAQPQHF.

This clone was counted at least ten times. The read is 3 residues too short to cover the CDR3 end, so that end is filled in from the germline J gene. V gene TRBV11-2 combines with J gene TRBJ2-7, with D perhaps matching TRBD1 (6 bases). V lost 4 bases to trimming and J lost 0 bases, with 13 bases between them. Germline V gene lookup returns CDR1 SGHAT and CDR2 FQNNGV. This CDR3 spans 15 amino acids. The DNA read from the CDR3 is TGTGCCAGCAGCTCGGACAGATCTGTCTCCTACGAG. It yields the protein CASSSDRSVSYE. The full CDR3 protein reads CASSSDRSVSYEQYF.

This clone was counted at least ten times. The read halts 3 residues ahead of the CDR3 end, with the missing end drawn from the germline J gene. This rearrangement joins TRBV12-5 to TRBJ1-6; the D is unclear. V gave up 5 bases and J gave up 9 bases, with 11 bases separating them. CDR3 length: 13 amino acids. The germline CDR1 and CDR2 sequences are LGHNT and FRNRAP. CDR3 loop: CASGLLQRSPLHF. CDR3 DNA, as far as it was read: TGTGCTAGTGGTCTACTCCAGCGTTCACCC. Based on the CDR3 plus reference TRBV12-5 and TRBJ1-6, the full variable domain is DARVTQTPRHKVTEMGQEVTMRCQPILGHNTVFWYRQTMMQGLELLAYFRNRAPLDDSGMPKDRFSAEMPDATLATLKIQPSEPRDSAVYFCASGLLQRSPLHFGNGTRLTVT.